This is a list of T cell receptor beta chains from one sample in a study of human T cells and chemical hapten exposure. From the RACE reads, TCRdb called clonotypes with MiXCR, one entry per CDR3 protein. The table includes about 96,000 distinct CDR3 sequences, about 9.3% detected once. Source: whole blood, taken in connection with sensitization to the hapten diphenylcyclopropenone (DPC). These receptors were collected from a woman aged 40 to 50 with alopecia areata. Some clones in this sample may be carry-over from other donors' samples. Each CDR3 is given with its conserved first and last residue. D genes are given only for firm matches. Expanded clones are given a class, and other clones once, few, many or no size at all.

TGTGCCACCCTGACCCAGGGGGCGGCTGAAGCTTTCTTT,CATLTQGAAEAFF,TRBJ1-1,TRBV6-2/TRBV6-3,NA,TRBD1
TGTGCCAGCAGTCGCGAAGGGTGGCGAGGGCAGTATTTT,CASSREGWRGQYF,TRBJ2-3,TRBV27,many,NA
TGTGCCAGCAGCCCGGGGTATAGCACAGATACGCAGTATTTT,CASSPGYSTDTQYF,TRBJ2-3,TRBV11-2,NA,NA
TGTGCCAGCAGTCCCTACCTCGGTGCTAACTATGGCTACACCTTC,CASSPYLGANYGYTF,TRBJ1-2,TRBV27,few,NA
TGTGCCAGCAGTTACTCGGGGAGGGCGGGCACAGATACGCAGTATTTT,CASSYSGRAGTDTQYF,TRBJ2-3,TRBV6-5,NA,TRBD2
TGTGCCAGCTCTCAGGATATGGGACAGGGGAACACTGAAGCTTTCTTT,CASSQDMGQGNTEAFF,TRBJ1-1,TRBV18,NA,TRBD1
TGCGCCAGCAGCCAAGATTTTCCCAACACTGAAGCTTTCTTT,CASSQDFPNTEAFF,TRBJ1-1,TRBV4-3,few,NA
TGTGCCTGGAGTGGTGGAGCCTCTGGAAACACCATATATTTT,CAWSGGASGNTIYF,TRBJ1-3,TRBV30,NA,NA
TGCGCCAGCAGCCGAATCGACAGGGGCGGAAGGGAGCTGTTTTTT,CASSRIDRGGRELFF,TRBJ2-2,TRBV4-3,NA,TRBD1
TGTGCCAGCAGCTTATTTAGCGGTGATACGCAGTATTTT,CASSLFSGDTQYF,TRBJ2-3,TRBV7-9,many,NA
TGCGCCAGCAGCTTCGGGGACAGATTAAATGAGCAGTTCTTC,CASSFGDRLNEQFF,TRBJ2-1,TRBV5-1,many,TRBD1
TGTGCCTGGAGTGTAGGGAATACAGGGACTAATGAAAAACTGTTTTTT,CAWSVGNTGTNEKLFF,TRBJ1-4,TRBV30,NA,NA
TGCAGCGGCACATCCGGGACAGCCTCGGGGGAGCAGTTCTTC,CSGTSGTASGEQFF,TRBJ2-1,TRBV29-1,many,TRBD1
TGTGCCAGCAGCTCGGGGAGCGGAGAGCAGTACTTC,CASSSGSGEQYF,TRBJ2-7,TRBV7-9,many,NA
TGTGCCATCAGTGGTGGAGCCGGGTTACGCGGGGGCGACGAGCAGTACTTC,CAISGGAGLRGGDEQYF,TRBJ2-7,TRBV10-3,few,NA
TGTGCCAGCGGCACGGAAGGACCCTACGAGCAGTACTTC,CASGTEGPYEQYF,TRBJ2-7,TRBV28,few,NA
TGCAGTGCTTTGCGGGCTGGCAACACCGGGGAGCTGTTTTTT,CSALRAGNTGELFF,TRBJ2-2,TRBV20-1,NA,NA
TGTGCCACGGGCGGCAACGATGGGCGAACTGAAGCTTTCTTT,CATGGNDGRTEAFF,TRBJ1-1,TRBV10-3,NA,NA
TGTGCCAGCAGCTCGCCGTCGAACCCCGAGTTGGGGAGAACTAATGAAAAACTGTTTTTT,CASSSPSNPELGRTNEKLFF,TRBJ1-4,TRBV11-2,many,NA
TGTGCCAGCAGCTTAGGGTCGGGCGGGGAGCTGTTTTTT,CASSLGSGGELFF,TRBJ2-2,TRBV11-2,many,NA
TGCACCAGCAGCCTTGAAACTCGGAGCGGGGGATACAATGAGCAGTTCTTC,CTSSLETRSGGYNEQFF,TRBJ2-1,TRBV1,many,NA
TGTGCCAGCAGCGATGGGACAGGGGCTTACTACGAGCAGTACTTC,CASSDGTGAYYEQYF,TRBJ2-7,TRBV11-2,many,TRBD1
TGCAGCTCAACAGGGCCCTCCTTGGGGAACACTGAAGCTTTCTTT,CSSTGPSLGNTEAFF,TRBJ1-1,TRBV29-1,many,NA
TGTGCCAGCAGGGGACAGGGGGGAGGAAACACTGAAGCTTTCTTT,CASRGQGGGNTEAFF,TRBJ1-1,TRBV7-9,NA,TRBD1
TGCAGCGTTGGGGGGGCGCGGAAAGTATTATCCGATCGAAGCTATGGCTACACCTTC,CSVGGARKVLSDRSYGYTF,TRBJ1-2,TRBV29-1,NA,NA
TGCAGCGTGGATGACCACCGCGGGCAGTACTTC,CSVDDHRGQYF,TRBJ2-7,TRBV29-1,NA,NA
TGTGCCAGCAGCTTCTCCGCCCAAGAGACCCAGTACTTC,CASSFSAQETQYF,TRBJ2-5,TRBV7-2,NA,NA
TGCGCCAGCAGCCAAGTCAGCAGGGGGACTGAAGCTTTCTTT,CASSQVSRGTEAFF,TRBJ1-1,TRBV4-3,few,TRBD1
TGCAGCGTTGAGGCGGCAGGTGTTGGCTACACCTTC,CSVEAAGVGYTF,TRBJ1-2,TRBV29-1,few,NA
TGTGCCAGCAGCGTAGGACGGGGGAGCTCCTACAATGAGCAGTTCTTC,CASSVGRGSSYNEQFF,TRBJ2-1,TRBV9,NA,NA
TGTGCCAGCAGCCCTTTGTCCCGGACTGAAGCTTTCTTT,CASSPLSRTEAFF,TRBJ1-1,TRBV7-9,few,NA
TGCAGTGCTAGGCTAATACCGGGACCAAACAATGAGCAGTTCTTC,CSARLIPGPNNEQFF,TRBJ2-1,TRBV20-1,many,NA
TGTGCCAGCAGTCCGGGACAGCCATCCTACAATGAGCAGTTCTTC,CASSPGQPSYNEQFF,TRBJ2-1,TRBV27,few,TRBD1
TGTGCCAGCAGCCTACTATCAGGGACCTACTACAATGAGCAGTTCTTC,CASSLLSGTYYNEQFF,TRBJ2-1,TRBV7-6,NA,NA
TGTGCCAGCAGCCCAGGCAGGAGCAGGAACACTGGGGAGCAGTACTTC,CASSPGRSRNTGEQYF,TRBJ2-7,TRBV4-2,many,NA
TGCAGCGTTGAATGGGGGGGTTCCACAGATACGCAGTATTTT,CSVEWGGSTDTQYF,TRBJ2-3,TRBV29-1,few,TRBD2
TGTGCCAGCAGCGGATGGGTGGCGGGAGGGGTAGATACGCAGTATTTT,CASSGWVAGGVDTQYF,TRBJ2-3,TRBV11-2,many,TRBD2
TGTGCCAGCAGCGAGGGACTAGCGGAGGTATACGAGCAGTACTTC,CASSEGLAEVYEQYF,TRBJ2-7,TRBV2,NA,TRBD2
TGTGCCAGCAGCTTAGTAGGGACAGGGACAGGATCGAACTATGGCTACACCTTC,CASSLVGTGTGSNYGYTF,TRBJ1-2,TRBV7-9,many,TRBD1
TGTGCCATCAAAAACCCCACTGAAGCTTTCTTT,CAIKNPTEAFF,TRBJ1-1,TRBV6-1,NA,NA
TGCAGTCCGACTAGCGGGAACTCCGAGCAGTACTTC,CSPTSGNSEQYF,TRBJ2-7,TRBV20-1,NA,TRBD2
TGTGCCAGCAGCCGATATACTAGCGGGAGGGAAGAGACCCAGTACTTC,CASSRYTSGREETQYF,TRBJ2-5,TRBV3-1,many,TRBD2